The sequence of this TCR beta chain was determined in a study of beta chain features in type 1 diabetes. The germline CDR1 and CDR2 sequences are SGHVS and FNYEAQ. The CDR3 is made up of 19 amino acids. Trimming shortened V by 0 bases and J by 3 bases, and 21 bases separated the two germline ends. Expressed TCRB transcripts were sequenced, since all the RNA that had been isolated was reverse transcribed. Here immunoSEQ multiplex PCR was the method, and the copy in TCRdb shows in-frame clones only, minus some. The sample records roughly 240,000 clones, 68% being singletons. As to this clone: Its antigen remains unidentified.

A CD45RO/CCR7/CD25/CD127/CD95/CD27 panel sorted naive, central memory, regulatory and stem cell-like memory CD4+ cells. Study-wide results and limits: All four CD4+ subsets from Type 1 diabetes patients carried moderately but significantly shorter TCRB CDR3s.

The sequencing input was naive CD4+ T cells from blood. The sequence came from a man aged 30 to 39 in good health. This chain uses TRBV7-6 with TRBJ2-1; D possibly corresponds to TRBD1 (6 bases). CDR3 protein: CASSLALGAPLIGYNEQFF. CDR3 DNA sequence: TGTGCCAGCAGCTTAGCTCTGGGGGCGCCCCTAATCGGCTACAATGAGCAGTTCTTC.